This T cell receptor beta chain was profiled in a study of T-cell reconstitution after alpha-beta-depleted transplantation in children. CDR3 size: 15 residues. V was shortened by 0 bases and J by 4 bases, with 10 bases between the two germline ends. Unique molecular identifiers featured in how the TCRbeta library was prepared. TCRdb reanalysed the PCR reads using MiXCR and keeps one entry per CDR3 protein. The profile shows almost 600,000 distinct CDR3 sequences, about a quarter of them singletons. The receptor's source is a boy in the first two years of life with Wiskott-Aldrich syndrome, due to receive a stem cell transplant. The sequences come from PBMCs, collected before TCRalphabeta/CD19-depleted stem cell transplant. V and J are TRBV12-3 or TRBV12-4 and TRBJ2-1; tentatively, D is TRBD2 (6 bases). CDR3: CASSLAEGIYNEQFF. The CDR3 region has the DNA TGTGCCAGCAGTTTAGCGGAGGGGATTTACAATGAGCAGTTCTTC.